This entry lists 17 T cell receptor beta chains sequenced from one sample in a study of cytomegalovirus exposure and HLA in healthy donors (dated by TCRdb to about 2017). Libraries came from the immunoSEQ multiplex PCR assay. A mixture of 60 forward primers for TCR Vbeta segments and 13 reverse primers for TCR Jbeta segments was used in the multiplex PCR. As stored in TCRdb, this immuneACCESS dataset retains in-frame rearrangements with V and J assigned. A fraction of the clones does not appear; measured against another copy, unresolved V genes explain less than half of the discrepancy, and the remainder lacks a known reason. In all, the sample holds about 160,000 clones, and approximately 80% of those were seen once. The ten most abundant clones make up roughly 2.3% of the sample. The sequencing sample was made of PBMCs. The receptors were sampled from a male donor in good health and CMV-seronegative.

This chain joins TRBV28 and TRBJ2-1; TRBD2 aligns across 8 bases. CDR1 MDHEN and CDR2 SYDVKM come from the germline V gene. The length of the CDR3 is 17 residues. V lost 3 bases and J lost 0; bases outside the gene matches: 7. CDR3 residues: CASSFPGGGSSYNEQFF. DNA of the CDR3: TGTGCCAGCAGTTTCCCTGGCGGGGGGTCCTCCTACAATGAGCAGTTCTTC.

This clone was counted between two and nine times. This chain connects TRBV10-3 to TRBJ2-1; D gene uncertain. Germline CDR1 is ENHRY and CDR2 is SYGVKD. V lost 3 bases, J lost 4 bases, and 13 bases lay in between. This CDR3 contains 15 residues. The CDR3 DNA reads TGTGCCATCAGTGATTGGCTAGGCCTATACAATGAGCAGTTCTTC. Translating gives CAISDWLGLYNEQFF.

The rearrangement uses TRBV28 and TRBJ1-2, with a weak D call TRBD1 (6 bases). V was clipped by 1 base and J by 7 bases, with 10 bases between them. The CDR3 contains 13 residues. Germline V gene data show CDR1 as MDHEN and CDR2 as SYDVKM. CDR3 in amino acids: CASSLLAGVGYTF. CDR3 nucleotide sequence: TGTGCCAGCAGTTTATTAGCAGGGGTTGGCTACACCTTC.

The CDR3 reads CSVVRTKEGGELFF. In nucleotides, the CDR3 is TGCAGCGTTGTTCGGACAAAGGAAGGGGGGGAGCTGTTTTTT. V is TRBV29-1 and J is TRBJ2-2, with D possibly being TRBD1 (5 bases). Germline CDR1 SQVTM, CDR2 ANQGSEA. This CDR3 contains 14 residues. Trimming stripped 4 bases from V and 8 bases from J, with 17 bases between.

V and J are TRBV29-1 and TRBJ1-4; D may be TRBD1 (5 bases). This CDR3 has 13 amino acids. The V and J ends lost 7 bases and 3 bases respectively, with 12 bases between them. Per germline, CDR1 SQVTM and CDR2 ANQGSEA. The CDR3: CSAGGRANEKLFF. CDR3 DNA sequence: TGCAGCGCCGGGGGGAGGGCTAATGAAAAACTGTTTTTT.

The DNA of the CDR3 is TGCGCCAGCAGCCAAGATGCCCTAGGGGTCGAGCAGTACTTC. It specifies CASSQDALGVEQYF. The V call is TRBV4-3, the J call TRBJ2-7; D might be TRBD1 (5 bases). Trimming removed 0 bases at V and 6 bases at J, with 12 bases between. In germline, CDR1 is LGHNA, CDR2 YSLEER. The CDR3 has 14 residues.

V gene TRBV5-4 combines with J gene TRBJ2-3; possibly TRBD2 for D (8 bases). The CDR3 covers 15 residues. V gave up 6 bases and J gave up 4 bases, with 18 bases separating them. Germline V gene sequence: CDR1 SGHNT, CDR2 YYREEE (reference sequence). This CDR3 is CASNAGGTRADTQYF. In DNA form, the CDR3 reads TGTGCCAGCAACGCAGGGGGGACTAGAGCAGATACGCAGTATTTT.

The CDR3 DNA is TGCGCCAGCAGCTCGGGACAGGGGCGGACTAACTATGGCTACACCTTC. It yields the protein CASSSGQGRTNYGYTF. The chain joins TRBV5-1 to TRBJ1-2, with 10 positions matching TRBD1. Germline trimming cut 3 bases from V and 0 bases from J; bases unmatched to any gene: 5. Germline values: CDR1 SGHRS, CDR2 YFSETQ. This CDR3 spans 16 amino acids.

The genes are TRBV19 and TRBJ1-4, with 8 positions matching TRBD1. The CDR3 is 18 residues long. The germline CDR1 and CDR2 sequences are LNHDA and SQIVND (reference sequence). With 4 bases clipped from V and 0 bases from J, the junction kept 10 bases outside the gene matches. The CDR3 nucleotides read TGTGCCAGTAGTACCAGGACAGGGCTCGACGCAACTAATGAAAAACTGTTTTTT. This codes for CASSTRTGLDATNEKLFF. The variable domain in full, with the rest retrieved from reference TRBV19 and TRBJ1-4, is DGGITQSPKYLFRKEGQNVTLSCEQNLNHDAMYWYRQDPGQGLRLIYYSQIVNDFQKGDIAEGYSVSREKKESFPLTVTSAQKNPTAFYLCASSTRTGLDATNEKLFFGSGTQLSVL.

The chain's CDR3 is CASSYAATGNTIYF. The CDR3 DNA sequence: TGTGCCAGCAGTTACGCCGCTACTGGAAACACCATATATTTT. This chain links TRBV6-5 with TRBJ1-3; D is uncertain. This CDR3 spans 14 amino acids. CDR1 MNHEY and CDR2 SVGAGI come from the germline V gene. V lost 2 bases and J 2 bases, leaving 7 bases between the germline ends.

The chain carries TRBV15 and TRBJ2-3, with TRBD2 matching over 7 bases. V lost 1 base to trimming and J lost 1 base; unmatched junction nucleotides: 5. This CDR3 contains 16 residues. CDR1 LNHNV and CDR2 YYDKDF come from the germline V gene (reference sequence). The CDR3, as DNA: TGTGCCACCAGCAGAGCGCGCAGCGGGGGCACAGATACGCAGTATTTT. It translates to CATSRARSGGTDTQYF.

This clone was observed a few times. The chain couples TRBV7-2 to TRBJ2-2; 8 bases match TRBD1. Germline trimming cut 3 bases from V and 7 bases from J; bases unmatched to any gene: 4. Germline V gene lookup returns CDR1 SGHTA and CDR2 FQGNSA. This CDR3 spans 14 amino acids. The CDR3 loop is CASSLYRGSGELFF. DNA for the CDR3: TGTGCCAGCAGCTTGTACAGGGGGAGCGGGGAGCTGTTTTTT.

V usage is TRBV5-1 and J usage is TRBJ2-5; D perhaps matches TRBD1 (5 bases). This CDR3 spans 13 amino acids. The germline V gene encodes CDR1 SGHRS and CDR2 YFSETQ. V was clipped by 2 bases and J by 2 bases, with 7 bases between them. Here the CDR3 reads CASSFQGQETQYF. The DNA of the CDR3 is TGCGCCAGCAGCTTTCAGGGACAAGAGACCCAGTACTTC.

The genes are TRBV30 and TRBJ2-2; possibly TRBD2 for D (5 bases). V was clipped by 3 bases and J by 3 bases, with 14 bases between them. The germline gives CDR1 GTSNPN, CDR2 SVGIG (reference sequence). The CDR3 runs to 15 residues. CDR3 loop: CAWRTGMRDTGELFF. CDR3 bases: TGTGCCTGGAGGACCGGGATGAGGGACACCGGGGAGCTGTTTTTT.

J is TRBJ2-3 and V is TRBV10-3, with TRBD1 identical over 12 bases. The ends lost 2 bases at V and 0 bases at J; junction bases unmatched: 3. In germline, CDR1 is ENHRY, CDR2 SYGVKD. This CDR3 comprises 17 residues. The CDR3 is CAISEGTGGSSTDTQYF. In DNA form, the CDR3 reads TGTGCCATCAGTGAGGGGACAGGGGGCTCTAGCACAGATACGCAGTATTTT.

The chain has TRBV25-1 and TRBJ1-2, with TRBD1 matching over 10 bases. Germline CDR1 and CDR2: MGHDK and SYGVNS. V lost 4 bases and J lost 6; bases outside the gene matches: 2. The CDR3 spans 13 residues. CDR3 sequence reads: CASSGTGGNGYTF. CDR3 DNA: TGTGCCAGCAGTGGGACAGGGGGGAATGGCTACACCTTC.

V is TRBV5-8 and J is TRBJ2-5; TRBD1 agrees at 8 bases. Trimming at V came to 6 bases and at J to 5 bases, leaving 12 bases not matched to a gene. This CDR3 is built from 15 residues. The germline gives CDR1 SGHTS, CDR2 YDEGEE. CDR3 protein: CASIPFGTGGETQYF. The CDR3 region has the DNA TGTGCCAGCATACCTTTCGGGACAGGTGGGGAGACCCAGTACTTC.